This TCR beta chain was sequenced in a study of shared clonotypes between healthy human individuals. This clone has only a few counts. 200 ng DNA, tens of thousands of T cell genomes, went into each sorted-subset replicate PCR. The assay was immunoSEQ multiplex PCR, and TCRdb's table has in-frame clones only and misses some. The data contain over a million clones, 78% of them seen just once; the ten biggest clones take up 0.5% to 0.65%. The V gene's germline CDR1 is MNHEY and CDR2 SVGAGI. The CDR3 consists of 11 residues. The germline V and J ends were trimmed by 8 bases and 2 bases, with 7 bases remaining between them.

The source of this sequence is a man aged 18 to 30 in good health. Some clones in this sample may be carry-over from other donors' samples. This chain uses TRBV6-5 with TRBJ2-7; the D gene is possibly TRBD1 (5 bases). Specimen: memory CD4+ T cells from PBMCs. The subset denotes: CD45RA-negative fraction. The CDR3 loop reads CASGAPYEQYF. In DNA form, the CDR3 reads TGTGCCAGCGGGGCGCCCTACGAGCAGTACTTC.